Below, 27 T cell receptor beta chains from the same sample are listed, as sequenced in a study of shared clonotypes between healthy human individuals. The repertoire was sequenced with immunoSEQ multiplex PCR; TCRdb's copy has only in-frame clones and lacks some. The sample records around 2,000,000 clones, roughly 91% being singletons. Positively selected for CCR7, the CD45RO-negative cells used as naive CD8 cells excluded terminally differentiated effector memory CD45RA+ cells. Specimen: naive CD8+ T cells from PBMCs. The receptors derive from a man between 18 and 35 years old in good health. Some clones in this sample may be carry-over from other donors' samples.

J is TRBJ2-2 and V is TRBV27; 7 bases are a match to TRBD2. Looked up from germline, CDR1 is MNHEY and CDR2 is SMNVEV (reference sequence). V was clipped by 0 bases and J by 2 bases; unmatched bases: 9. The CDR3 has 18 amino acids. This CDR3 reads CASSLSYGLAVNTGELFF. Here the CDR3 DNA reads TGTGCCAGCAGTTTATCGTACGGTCTAGCGGTAAACACCGGGGAGCTGTTTTTT.

The chain recombines TRBV4-1 with TRBJ2-1, with D possibly matching TRBD2 (6 bases). From germline, CDR1 is MGHRA and CDR2 YSYEKL. This CDR3 contains 17 residues. Trimming took 4 bases from V and 0 from J, leaving 16 bases between them. The CDR3 reads CASSLKGTASSYNEQFF. CDR3 sequence (DNA): TGCGCCAGCAGCCTGAAAGGGACTGCGAGCTCCTACAATGAGCAGTTCTTC.

With regard to this clone: Other DNA sequences in this sample translate to the same CDR3. V is TRBV7-8 and J is TRBJ2-7; 9 bases line up with TRBD1. This CDR3 contains 13 residues. The trim removed 6 bases at V and 3 bases at J, leaving 3 bases unmatched. Germline values: CDR1 SGHVS, CDR2 FQNEAQ. Here the CDR3 DNA reads TGTGCCAGCAGTCCGGACAGGGGCTACGAGCAGTACTTC. Encoded protein: CASSPDRGYEQYF.

The genes are TRBV19 and TRBJ2-7; perhaps TRBD2 as D (6 bases). The germline V and J ends were trimmed by 10 bases and 5 bases, with 18 bases remaining between them. Germline-derived CDR1 and CDR2 are LNHDA and SQIVND (reference sequence). This CDR3 region has 13 residues. CDR3 coding DNA: TGTGCCACGCGGGGACCCCCCTTGCACGAGCAGTACTTC. It specifies CATRGPPLHEQYF.

The chain is built from TRBV30 and TRBJ2-3; 8 nucleotides line up with TRBD1. Germline V gene lookup returns CDR1 GTSNPN and CDR2 SVGIG (reference sequence). V gave up 3 bases and J gave up 2 bases; unmatched junction bases: 19. The CDR3 totals 19 residues. CDR3 coding DNA: TGTGCCTGGAGCCCGGACAGGGCTGTGCTCCCCGGTTACACAGATACGCAGTATTTT. This translates into CAWSPDRAVLPGYTDTQYF.

The chain carries TRBV19 and TRBJ1-2; D might be TRBD1 (6 bases). Germline V gene data show CDR1 as LNHDA and CDR2 as SQIVND (reference sequence). Trimming took 5 bases from V and 3 from J, leaving 19 bases between them. The CDR3 extends over 16 amino acids. The CDR3 DNA reads as TGTGCCAGTAGTCCGGACAGACTTAGTGCGGACTATGGCTACACCTTC. It codes for CASSPDRLSADYGYTF.

V and J are TRBV29-1 and TRBJ1-2; TRBD1 is a possible D gene (6 bases). CDR3 size: 12 residues. CDR1 and CDR2 (germline): SQVTM, ANQGSEA. Trimming took off 3 bases at V and 6 bases at J, with 11 bases between the two ends. The CDR3 sequence: CSVDGQNHGYTF. The CDR3 bases are TGCAGCGTTGATGGACAGAACCATGGCTACACCTTC.

This rearrangement joins TRBV7-9 to TRBJ2-7; 9 nucleotides line up with TRBD1. There are 13 residues in the CDR3. CDR1 is SEHNR, CDR2 FQNEAQ, per germline (reference sequence). V gave up 8 bases and J gave up 7 bases; unmatched junction bases: 9. CDR3 nucleotides: TGTGCCAGCGGCGGGACAGGGAAGGGGGAGCAGTACTTC. The encoded protein is CASGGTGKGEQYF.

The gene calls are TRBV27 and TRBJ1-5; D perhaps matches TRBD1 (6 bases). V was pared by 8 bases and J by 7 bases, with 15 bases between. The CDR3 totals 13 residues. Germline CDR1 is MNHEY and CDR2 is SMNVEV (reference sequence). The CDR3 sequence: CASGRGAPQPQHF. The CDR3 DNA sequence: TGTGCCAGCGGGAGGGGGGCGCCACAGCCCCAGCATTTT.

The chain joins TRBV19 to TRBJ2-5; D may be TRBD1 (6 bases). Germline CDR1 and CDR2: LNHDA and SQIVND (reference sequence). The CDR3 spans 13 residues. V lost 3 bases and J 1 base, leaving 6 bases between the germline ends. This CDR3 is CASSMDSQETQYF. The CDR3 DNA reads TGTGCCAGTAGTATGGACAGCCAAGAGACCCAGTACTTC.

The genes are TRBV27 and TRBJ2-7, with a possible D match to TRBD1 (6 bases). Per germline, CDR1 MNHEY and CDR2 SMNVEV (reference sequence). The V and J ends lost 5 bases and 12 bases respectively, with 17 bases between them. This CDR3 is 12 amino acids long. The CDR3 bases are TGTGCCAGCAGTAGTCCCCCAGGGGATCTGTACTTC. It encodes CASSSPPGDLYF.

This chain links TRBV5-1 with TRBJ2-7; TRBD1 matches at 11 bases. V shed 7 bases and J 3 bases; nucleotides not matched to a gene: 6. The length of the CDR3 is 14 residues. The germline gives CDR1 SGHRS, CDR2 YFSETQ. The CDR3 here is CASGPGTGGYEQYF. For the CDR3, the DNA is TGCGCCAGCGGCCCCGGGACAGGGGGCTACGAGCAGTACTTC.

The V and J genes are TRBV28 and TRBJ1-1; D remains ambiguous. The CDR3 spans 15 residues. Trimming removed 2 bases from V and 1 base from J, with 11 bases in between. Looked up from germline, CDR1 is MDHEN and CDR2 is SYDVKM. The CDR3, as DNA: TGTGCCAGCAGTTTACCCTCGTCCCGGAACACTGAAGCTTTCTTT. This codes for CASSLPSSRNTEAFF.

In regard to this clone: Other DNA sequences from this sample encode an identical CDR3 as well. This rearrangement joins TRBV29-1 to TRBJ2-7; 11 bases map to TRBD2. The CDR3 has 14 amino acids. Looked up from germline, CDR1 is SQVTM and CDR2 is ANQGSEA. Trimming at V came to 6 bases and at J to 0 bases, leaving 4 bases not matched to a gene. The CDR3 region is CSVETSGSSYEQYF. The CDR3 DNA is TGCAGCGTAGAAACTAGCGGGAGCTCCTACGAGCAGTACTTC.

This sequence joins TRBV5-1 and TRBJ2-2; 8 bases line up with TRBD1. The V gene end was trimmed by 4 bases and the J gene end by 4 bases; junction bases not matched to a gene: 15. Germline values: CDR1 SGHRS, CDR2 YFSETQ. This CDR3 contains 18 residues. The chain's CDR3 is CASSPSRDRGISTGELFF. In DNA form, the CDR3 reads TGCGCCAGCAGCCCTAGCCGAGACAGGGGTATTAGCACCGGGGAGCTGTTTTTT.

V usage is TRBV27 and J usage is TRBJ2-1; D assignment may be TRBD1 or TRBD2 (5 bases each). The length of the CDR3 is 14 residues. The germline V gene has CDR1 MNHEY and CDR2 SMNVEV (reference sequence). The V end lost 6 bases, the J end lost 12 bases, and 21 bases lay between the germline ends. The CDR3 nucleotides read TGTGCCAGCAGCCCCCGAGAACCGGGACCCTCGCAGTTCTTC. This codes for CASSPREPGPSQFF.

The chain is built from TRBV5-4 and TRBJ2-4; 8 nucleotides align to TRBD2. Germline values: CDR1 SGHNT, CDR2 YYREEE (reference sequence). V shed 1 base and J 5 bases; nucleotides not matched to a gene: 5. The CDR3 extends over 15 amino acids. The CDR3 sequence: CASSLKRELENIQYF. CDR3 DNA sequence: TGTGCCAGCAGCTTGAAGCGGGAGCTGGAAAACATTCAGTACTTC.

The chain joins TRBV7-2 to TRBJ1-5; D is unclear. Germline CDR1 SGHTA, CDR2 FQGNSA. The CDR3 is made up of 13 amino acids. Trimming took 3 bases from V and 4 from J, leaving 7 bases between them. Written as DNA, the CDR3 is TGTGCCAGCAGCTTTTGGGCGAATCAGCCCCAGCATTTT. This codes for CASSFWANQPQHF.

The chain carries TRBV4-1 and TRBJ1-1; D is perhaps TRBD1 (5 bases). Germline V gene data show CDR1 as MGHRA and CDR2 as YSYEKL. V was cut by 1 base and J by 4 bases, with 16 bases left in between. The CDR3 spans 16 residues. As DNA, the CDR3 is TGCGCCAGCAGCCAAGGGACTCAACTTAGGGGCACTGAAGCTTTCTTT. This sequence encodes CASSQGTQLRGTEAFF.

Only a few counts were recorded for this clone. The rearrangement joins TRBV10-3 to TRBJ1-2, with TRBD1 identical over 10 bases. After removal of 3 bases from V and 3 bases from J, the junction contained 13 bases not matched to a gene. This CDR3 has 18 residues. Germline loops: CDR1 ENHRY, CDR2 SYGVKD. The CDR3 DNA reads as TGTGCCATCAGTGACTCCGGGACAGGGGCCCCAGAAGACTATGGCTACACCTTC. Translation: CAISDSGTGAPEDYGYTF.

This chain joins TRBV27 and TRBJ1-1; 8 nucleotides align to TRBD1. Germline loops: CDR1 MNHEY, CDR2 SMNVEV (reference sequence). The J segment lost 1 base and the V segment lost 5 bases, leaving 6 bases of the junction unmatched. The CDR3 is made up of 15 amino acids. The CDR3 sequence: CASSASGTGNTEAFF. In DNA, the CDR3 is TGTGCCAGCAGTGCCAGCGGGACAGGGAACACTGAAGCTTTCTTT.

The rearrangement uses TRBV19 and TRBJ2-7; TRBD1 matches 9 bases. V lost 5 bases to trimming and J lost 3 bases; unmatched junction nucleotides: 11. This CDR3 has 16 amino acids. Germline assignment: CDR1 LNHDA and CDR2 SQIVND (reference sequence). The CDR3 here is CASSPTGGGWVYEQYF. The CDR3 nucleotides read TGTGCCAGTAGTCCAACAGGGGGCGGTTGGGTCTACGAGCAGTACTTC.

The gene calls are TRBV7-2 and TRBJ1-1; D is uncertain. Trimming pared 2 bases from V and 1 base from J, leaving 8 bases between. This CDR3 spans 14 amino acids. Germline loops: CDR1 SGHTA, CDR2 FQGNSA. CDR3: CASSLRVQNTEAFF. For the CDR3, the DNA is TGTGCCAGCAGCTTAAGGGTTCAGAACACTGAAGCTTTCTTT.

Here the CDR3 DNA reads TGTGCCAGCAGCTTGCCGGAGGGGCCGAACACTGAAGCTTTCTTT. This translates into CASSLPEGPNTEAFF. V usage is TRBV7-8 and J usage is TRBJ1-1; D may be TRBD1 (5 bases). The CDR3 is 15 residues long. V was cut by 3 bases and J by 1 base, with 12 bases left in between. Germline CDR1 and CDR2: SGHVS and FQNEAQ.

The rearrangement links TRBV10-3 to TRBJ2-2, with 9 bases lining up with TRBD2. Looked up from germline, CDR1 is ENHRY and CDR2 is SYGVKD. The junction had 6 bases not matched to a gene; V was cut back by 3 bases and J by 7 bases. This CDR3 has 15 residues. Here the CDR3 DNA reads TGTGCCATCAGTGAAGGCGGGAGGGCCGTCGGGGAGCTGTTTTTT. It is translated as CAISEGGRAVGELFF.

This sequence joins TRBV27 and TRBJ2-1; 9 nucleotides line up with TRBD1. Trimming removed 6 bases from V and 7 bases from J; junction bases left unmatched: 7. This CDR3 has 14 amino acids. Germline V gene lookup returns CDR1 MNHEY and CDR2 SMNVEV (reference sequence). The CDR3: CASSHRGQLNEQFF. CDR3 nucleotides: TGTGCCAGCAGCCACAGGGGGCAATTGAATGAGCAGTTCTTC.

J is TRBJ2-1 and V is TRBV29-1; D gene ambiguous. The germline V and J ends were trimmed by 1 base and 12 bases, with 13 bases remaining between them. The CDR3 has 12 amino acids. Germline CDR1 is SQVTM and CDR2 is ANQGSEA. The CDR3 reads CSVEGGPRWQFF. In DNA form, the CDR3 reads TGCAGCGTTGAAGGAGGTCCCAGGTGGCAGTTCTTC.